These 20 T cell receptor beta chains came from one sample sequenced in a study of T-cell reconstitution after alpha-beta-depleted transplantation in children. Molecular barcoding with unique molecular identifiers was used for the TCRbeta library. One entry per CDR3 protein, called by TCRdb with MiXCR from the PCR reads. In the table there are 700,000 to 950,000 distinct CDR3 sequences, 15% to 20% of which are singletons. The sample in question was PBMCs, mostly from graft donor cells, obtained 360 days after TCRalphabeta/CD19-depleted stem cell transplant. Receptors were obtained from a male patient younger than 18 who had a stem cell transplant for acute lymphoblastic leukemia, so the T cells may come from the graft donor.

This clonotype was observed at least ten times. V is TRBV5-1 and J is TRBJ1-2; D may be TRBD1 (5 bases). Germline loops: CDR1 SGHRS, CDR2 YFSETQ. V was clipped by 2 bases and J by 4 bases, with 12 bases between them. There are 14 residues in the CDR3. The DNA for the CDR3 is TGCGCCAGCAGCTTTCTCGGGACCTTCTATGGCTACACCTTC. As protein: CASSFLGTFYGYTF.

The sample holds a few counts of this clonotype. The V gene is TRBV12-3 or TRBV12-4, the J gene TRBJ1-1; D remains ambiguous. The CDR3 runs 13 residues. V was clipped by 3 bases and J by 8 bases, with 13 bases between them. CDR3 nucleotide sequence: TGTGCCAGCAGTTTTGGAAGTAATATCGAAGCTTTCTTT. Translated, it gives CASSFGSNIEAFF.

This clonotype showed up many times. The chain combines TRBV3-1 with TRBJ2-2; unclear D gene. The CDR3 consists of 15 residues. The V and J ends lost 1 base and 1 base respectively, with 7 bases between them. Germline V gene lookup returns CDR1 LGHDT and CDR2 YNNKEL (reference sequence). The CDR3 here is CASSQVRLNTGELFF. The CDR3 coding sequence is TGTGCCAGCAGCCAAGTCCGCTTGAACACCGGGGAGCTGTTTTTT. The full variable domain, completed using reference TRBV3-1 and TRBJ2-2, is DTAVSQTPKYLVTQMGNDKSIKCEQNLGHDTMYWYKQDSKKFLKIMFSYNNKELIINETVPNRFSPKSPDKAHLNLHINSLELGDSAVYFCASSQVRLNTGELFFGEGSRLTVL.

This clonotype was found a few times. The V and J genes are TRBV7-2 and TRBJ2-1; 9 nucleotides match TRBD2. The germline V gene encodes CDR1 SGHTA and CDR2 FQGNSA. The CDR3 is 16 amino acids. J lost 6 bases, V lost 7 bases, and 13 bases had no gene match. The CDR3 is CASTKDSLAGINEQFF. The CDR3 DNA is TGTGCCAGCACCAAGGATTCCCTAGCGGGGATCAATGAGCAGTTCTTC.

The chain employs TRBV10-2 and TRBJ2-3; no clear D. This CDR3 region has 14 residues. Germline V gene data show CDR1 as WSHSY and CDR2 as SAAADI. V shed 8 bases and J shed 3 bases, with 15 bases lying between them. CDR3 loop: CASSTLEGTDTQYF. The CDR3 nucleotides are TGCGCCAGCTCCACCCTGGAAGGGACAGATACGCAGTATTTT.

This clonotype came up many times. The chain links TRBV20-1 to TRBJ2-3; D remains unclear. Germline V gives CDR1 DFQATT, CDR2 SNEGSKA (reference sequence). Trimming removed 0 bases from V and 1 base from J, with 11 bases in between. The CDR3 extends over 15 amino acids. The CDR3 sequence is CSARDGRGRTDTQYF. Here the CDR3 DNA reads TGCAGTGCTAGAGATGGTCGCGGTCGCACAGATACGCAGTATTTT.

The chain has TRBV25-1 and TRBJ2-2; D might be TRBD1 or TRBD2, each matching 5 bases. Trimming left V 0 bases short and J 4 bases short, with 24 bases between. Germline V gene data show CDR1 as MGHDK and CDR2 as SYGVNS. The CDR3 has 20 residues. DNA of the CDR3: TGTGCCAGCAGTGAATATTTACCGGGACCTCCCGAGGGATCCACCGGGGAGCTGTTTTTT. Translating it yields CASSEYLPGPPEGSTGELFF.

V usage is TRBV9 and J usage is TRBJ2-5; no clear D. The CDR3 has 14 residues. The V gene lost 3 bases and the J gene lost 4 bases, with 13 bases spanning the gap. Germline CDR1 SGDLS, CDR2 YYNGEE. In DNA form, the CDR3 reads TGTGCCAGCAGCGACGTAGACGTCCCAGAGACCCAGTACTTC. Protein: CASSDVDVPETQYF.

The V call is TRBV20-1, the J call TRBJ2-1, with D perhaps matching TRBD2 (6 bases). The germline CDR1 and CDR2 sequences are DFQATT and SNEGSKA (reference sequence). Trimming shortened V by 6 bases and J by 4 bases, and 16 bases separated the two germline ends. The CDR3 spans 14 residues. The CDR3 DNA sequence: TGCAGTGCCGTCCCGGGACTGCAATACAATGAGCAGTTCTTC. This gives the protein CSAVPGLQYNEQFF.

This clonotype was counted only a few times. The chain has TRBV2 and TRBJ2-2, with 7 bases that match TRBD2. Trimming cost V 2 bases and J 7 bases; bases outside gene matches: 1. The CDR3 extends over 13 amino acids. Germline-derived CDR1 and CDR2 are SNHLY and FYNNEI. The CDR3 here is CASSEWGGGELFF. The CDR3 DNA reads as TGTGCCAGCAGTGAATGGGGGGGCGGGGAGCTGTTTTTT.

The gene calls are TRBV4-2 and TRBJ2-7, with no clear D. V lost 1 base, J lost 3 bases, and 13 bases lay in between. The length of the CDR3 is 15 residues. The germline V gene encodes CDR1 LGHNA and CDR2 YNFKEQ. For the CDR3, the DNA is TGTGCCAGCAGCCAAGTGGATAGAGGTTTCTACGAGCAGTACTTC. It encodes CASSQVDRGFYEQYF.

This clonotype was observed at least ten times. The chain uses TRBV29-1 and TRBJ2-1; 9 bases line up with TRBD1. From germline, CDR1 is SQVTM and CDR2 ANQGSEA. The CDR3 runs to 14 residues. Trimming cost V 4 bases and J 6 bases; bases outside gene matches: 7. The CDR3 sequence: CSVAGTGRGNEQFF. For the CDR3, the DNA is TGCAGCGTTGCCGGGACAGGGAGGGGCAATGAGCAGTTCTTC.

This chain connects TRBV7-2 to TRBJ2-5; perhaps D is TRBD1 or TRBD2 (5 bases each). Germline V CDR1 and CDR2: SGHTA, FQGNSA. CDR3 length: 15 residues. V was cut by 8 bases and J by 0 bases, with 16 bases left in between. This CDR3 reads CASWDLSVYQETQYF. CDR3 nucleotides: TGTGCCAGCTGGGACCTATCCGTGTACCAAGAGACCCAGTACTTC.

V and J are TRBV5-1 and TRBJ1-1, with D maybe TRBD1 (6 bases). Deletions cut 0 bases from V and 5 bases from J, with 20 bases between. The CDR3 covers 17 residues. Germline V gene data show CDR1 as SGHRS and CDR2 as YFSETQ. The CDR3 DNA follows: TGCGCCAGCAGCTTGGGCAGGGGCCCGTTAGGCGGAACTGAAGCTTTCTTT. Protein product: CASSLGRGPLGGTEAFF.

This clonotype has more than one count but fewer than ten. The CDR3 coding sequence is TGTGCCACCAGTGCGTGGACGGAAAGCACAGATACGCAGTATTTT. As protein: CATSAWTESTDTQYF. The chain has TRBV24-1 and TRBJ2-3, with D hard to call. The germline V gene has CDR1 KGHDR and CDR2 SFDVKD. The CDR3 is 15 amino acids. V was clipped by 5 bases and J by 0 bases, with 11 bases between them.

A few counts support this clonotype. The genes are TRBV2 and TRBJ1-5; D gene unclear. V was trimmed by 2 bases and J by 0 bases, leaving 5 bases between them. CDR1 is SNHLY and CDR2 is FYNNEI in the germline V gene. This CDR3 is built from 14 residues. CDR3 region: CASSESYSNQPQHF. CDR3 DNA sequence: TGTGCCAGCAGTGAATCCTATAGCAATCAGCCCCAGCATTTT.

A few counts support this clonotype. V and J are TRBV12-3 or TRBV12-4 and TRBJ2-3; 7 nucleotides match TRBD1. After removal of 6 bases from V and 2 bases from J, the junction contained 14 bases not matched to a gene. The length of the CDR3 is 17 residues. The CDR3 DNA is TGTGCCAGCAGACCCGGACAGGAGTTTACCCACACAGATACGCAGTATTTT. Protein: CASRPGQEFTHTDTQYF.

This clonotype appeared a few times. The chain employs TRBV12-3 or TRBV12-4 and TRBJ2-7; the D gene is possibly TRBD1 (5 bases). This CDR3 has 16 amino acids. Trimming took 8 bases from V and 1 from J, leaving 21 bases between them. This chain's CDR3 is CASAPPRGFGSYEQYF. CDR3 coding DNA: TGTGCCAGCGCCCCCCCAAGGGGATTCGGTTCCTACGAGCAGTACTTC.

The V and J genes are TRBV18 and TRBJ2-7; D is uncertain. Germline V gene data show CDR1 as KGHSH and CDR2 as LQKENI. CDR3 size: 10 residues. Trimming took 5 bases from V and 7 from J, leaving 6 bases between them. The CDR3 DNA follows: TGTGCCAGCTCAGGGCCAGAGCAGTACTTC. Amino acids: CASSGPEQYF.

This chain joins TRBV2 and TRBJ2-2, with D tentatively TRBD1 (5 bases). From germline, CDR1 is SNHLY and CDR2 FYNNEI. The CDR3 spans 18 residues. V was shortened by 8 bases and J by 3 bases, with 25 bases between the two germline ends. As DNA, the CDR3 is TGTGCCAGCTGTCATCCCTCCCCCCCAGGGTCGGACACCGGGGAGCTGTTTTTT. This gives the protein CASCHPSPPGSDTGELFF.